The 30 T cell receptor beta chains below all came from one sample that was sequenced in a study of blood T cell repertoires in COVID-19. TCRdb's table, derived via immunoSEQ multiplex PCR, lists solely in-frame clones and lacks some. The table lists roughly 200,000 clones, 75% to 90% of them singletons, with less than 9% in the top ten. The sample taken for sequencing was peripheral blood. The source of these receptors is a woman aged 60-75 years with acute or convalescent COVID-19.

The gene calls are TRBV29-1 and TRBJ1-2; 9 bases map to TRBD1. This CDR3 comprises 13 residues. Germline CDR1 is SQVTM and CDR2 is ANQGSEA. The trim removed 1 base at V and 7 bases at J, leaving 4 bases unmatched. CDR3: CSVEVTGGGGYTF. The CDR3, as DNA: TGCAGCGTTGAAGTCACAGGGGGCGGTGGCTACACCTTC.

The chain is built from TRBV27 and TRBJ2-1, with 15 bases matching TRBD2. Germline CDR1 reads MNHEY; CDR2 reads SMNVEV (reference sequence). The CDR3 has 16 amino acids. J gave up 4 bases and V 6 bases, and 4 bases lay outside the gene matches. CDR3 nucleotides: TGTGCCAGCAGAGATGGACTAGCGGGAGGGTACAATGAGCAGTTCTTC. Residues: CASRDGLAGGYNEQFF.

The J gene is TRBJ2-7, the V gene TRBV28; D gene unclear. Germline-derived CDR1 and CDR2 are MDHEN and SYDVKM. The CDR3 totals 13 residues. Trimming removed 1 base from V and 1 base from J, with 5 bases in between. The CDR3 DNA is TGTGCCAGCAGTTTATCCAGTTCCTACGAGCAGTACGTC. Encoded protein: CASSLSSSYEQYV.

The chain couples TRBV7-6 to TRBJ2-1, with TRBD1 identical over 7 bases. V was pared by 3 bases and J by 2 bases, with 4 bases of the junction left unmatched. This CDR3 contains 15 residues. CDR1 is SGHVS and CDR2 is FNYEAQ in the germline V gene. CDR3 residues: CASSFSGGTYNEQFF. In DNA, the CDR3 is TGTGCCAGCAGCTTTTCAGGGGGTACCTACAATGAGCAGTTCTTC.

This chain joins TRBV7-6 and TRBJ2-1, with 10 positions matching TRBD2. With 5 bases clipped from V and 4 bases from J, the junction kept 8 bases outside the gene matches. The length of the CDR3 is 16 residues. Germline-derived CDR1 and CDR2 are SGHVS and FNYEAQ. The DNA of the CDR3 is TGTGCCAGCAGCCGTAGCGGGAGGACCCTATACAATGAGCAGTTCTTC. Amino acids: CASSRSGRTLYNEQFF. The full variable domain, with the rest looked up from reference TRBV7-6 and TRBJ2-1, is GAGVSQSPRYKVTKRGQDVALRCDPISGHVSLYWYRQALGQGPEFLTYFNYEAQQDKSGLPNDRFSAERPEGSISTLTIQRTEQRDSAMYRCASSRSGRTLYNEQFFGPGTRLTVL.

V is TRBV11-2 and J is TRBJ2-5; 9 bases align to TRBD1. CDR1 and CDR2 (germline): SGHAT, FQNNGV. The CDR3 has 14 amino acids. The V and J ends lost 3 bases and 5 bases, in that order; junction bases with no gene match: 4. The CDR3 loop is CASSFSGQGETQYF. The CDR3 bases are TGTGCCAGCAGCTTCTCCGGACAGGGGGAGACCCAGTACTTC.

This chain connects TRBV28 to TRBJ2-3, with D possibly TRBD2 on 6 matching bases. Deletions cut 6 bases from V and 7 bases from J, with 11 bases between. The CDR3 extends over 12 amino acids. CDR1 is MDHEN and CDR2 is SYDVKM in the germline V gene. The CDR3 DNA reads TGTGCCAGCAGCTCGGGGGTAAATACGCAGTATTTT. It codes for CASSSGVNTQYF. The whole variable domain, remainder taken from reference TRBV28 and TRBJ2-3, is DVKVTQSSRYLVKRTGEKVFLECVQDMDHENMFWYRQDPGLGLRLIYFSYDVKMKEKGDIPEGYSVSREKKERFSLILESASTNQTSMYLCASSSGVNTQYFGPGTRLTVL.

This chain uses TRBV19 with TRBJ2-6; D gene uncertain. Germline values: CDR1 LNHDA, CDR2 SQIVND (reference sequence). This CDR3 spans 16 amino acids. V lost 4 bases to trimming and J lost 2 bases, with 12 bases between them. CDR3 nucleotide sequence: TGTGCCAGTAGTACTGGCAGGCCGGCTGGGGCCAACGTCCTGACTTTC. This sequence encodes CASSTGRPAGANVLTF.

The CDR3 coding sequence is TGTGCCAGCAGTTTGACTAGCTCGTACGAGCAGTACTTC. Translated, it gives CASSLTSSYEQYF. The genes are TRBV27 and TRBJ2-7; 7 bases are a match to TRBD2. Germline V CDR1 and CDR2: MNHEY, SMNVEV (reference sequence). The CDR3 extends over 13 amino acids. With 3 bases clipped from V and 4 bases from J, the junction kept 3 bases outside the gene matches.

Comment on this clone: This sample includes further DNA sequences coding for the same CDR3. This chain links TRBV27 with TRBJ2-1; 9 bases are shared with TRBD1. The CDR3 loop spans 14 amino acids. Trimming removed 3 bases from V and 4 bases from J; junction bases left unmatched: 1. From germline, CDR1 is MNHEY and CDR2 SMNVEV (reference sequence). The CDR3 reads CASSLGTGYNEQFF. DNA for the CDR3: TGTGCCAGCAGTTTGGGGACAGGGTACAATGAGCAGTTCTTC.

This clone was detected only once. This chain joins TRBV6-5 and TRBJ1-4; TRBD1 matches 7 bases. Germline CDR1 is MNHEY and CDR2 is SVGAGI. This CDR3 is 12 amino acids long. J gave up 10 bases and V 5 bases, and 4 bases lay outside the gene matches. The CDR3: CASSRQGAKLFF. CDR3 nucleotide sequence: TGTGCCAGCAGTCGACAGGGTGCAAAACTGTTTTTT.

The chain joins TRBV28 to TRBJ1-6; 8 bases map to TRBD1. J gave up 6 bases and V 5 bases, and 21 bases lay outside the gene matches. The CDR3 sequence is 20 residues long. Germline V gene data show CDR1 as MDHEN and CDR2 as SYDVKM. The CDR3 loop reads CASSAAASLGQGGFNSPLHF. The DNA for the CDR3 is TGTGCCAGCAGTGCCGCTGCCTCGCTCGGACAGGGAGGCTTTAATTCACCCCTCCACTTT.

This clone has a handful of counts. This chain uses TRBV19 with TRBJ1-5; 9 bases match TRBD1. The junction had 14 bases not matched to a gene; V was cut back by 5 bases and J by 6 bases. Germline lookup yields CDR1 LNHDA and CDR2 SQIVND (reference sequence). The CDR3 covers 17 residues. The CDR3 loop reads CASSSSGTGTSSQPQHF. The CDR3, as DNA: TGTGCCAGTAGTTCCTCCGGGACAGGGACATCAAGTCAGCCCCAGCATTTT.

CDR3 sequence: CASGNTGFEAFF. DNA of the CDR3: TGTGCCAGCGGAAATACGGGATTCGAAGCTTTCTTT. The chain carries TRBV6-5 and TRBJ1-1; D is ambiguous. From germline, CDR1 is MNHEY and CDR2 SVGAGI. Trimming stripped 8 bases from V and 8 bases from J, with 15 bases between. The CDR3 sequence is 12 residues long.

CDR3 residues: CASSTTLSGSWGGFF. In nucleotides, the CDR3 is TGTGCCAGCAGTACTACCCTTAGCGGGAGTTGGGGGGGGTTCTTC. The rearrangement uses TRBV7-2 and TRBJ2-1, with TRBD2 matching over 9 bases. The CDR3 runs 15 residues. V shed 6 bases, J shed 15 bases, and the junction held 18 bases outside the gene matches. Germline V gene sequence: CDR1 SGHTA, CDR2 FQGNSA. The full variable domain, with the rest looked up from reference TRBV7-2 and TRBJ2-1, is GAGVSQSPSNKVTEKGKDVELRCDPISGHTALYWYRQSLGQGLEFLIYFQGNSAPDKSGLPSDRFSAERTGGSVSTLTIQRTQQEDSAVYLCASSTTLSGSWGGFFGPGTRLTVL.

V gene TRBV10-3 combines with J gene TRBJ2-1, with unresolved D. CDR1 ENHRY and CDR2 SYGVKD come from the germline V gene. Deletions cut 2 bases from V and 7 bases from J, with 18 bases between. The CDR3 extends over 16 amino acids. CDR3 in DNA: TGTGCCATCAGTGAGACCGTTGCTTCCCGGCGGAATGAGCAGTTCTTC. This sequence encodes CAISETVASRRNEQFF.

This chain joins TRBV2 and TRBJ2-5; tentatively, D is TRBD2 (6 bases). The CDR3 is 15 residues long. CDR1 and CDR2 (germline): SNHLY, FYNNEI. V was cut by 1 base and J by 5 bases, with 14 bases left in between. The CDR3: CASSEDFAGGETQYF. The CDR3 DNA reads as TGTGCCAGCAGTGAAGATTTTGCAGGAGGGGAGACCCAGTACTTC.

The rearrangement links TRBV3-1 (or the pseudogene TRBV3-2) to TRBJ2-2, with D unclear. CDR1 and CDR2 (germline): LGHDT, YNNKEL (reference sequence). Trimming took off 4 bases at V and 6 bases at J, with 15 bases between the two ends. The CDR3 consists of 15 residues. The CDR3 reads CASSPRRGNAGELFF. DNA for the CDR3: TGTGCCAGCAGCCCTAGAAGAGGAAACGCCGGGGAGCTGTTTTTT.

There are a few counts of this clone. The chain combines TRBV5-4 with TRBJ2-2, with 14 bases aligning to TRBD2. Germline V gene lookup returns CDR1 SGHNT and CDR2 YYREEE (reference sequence). The CDR3 runs 18 residues. V shed 4 bases and J 6 bases; nucleotides not matched to a gene: 11. CDR3 loop: CASSLGTSGSALPGELFF. The DNA for the CDR3 is TGTGCCAGCAGCCTAGGGACTAGCGGGAGCGCGTTACCCGGGGAGCTGTTTTTT.

This chain connects TRBV7-9 to TRBJ1-5; D is possibly TRBD1 (6 bases). The V and J ends lost 3 bases and 7 bases respectively, with 10 bases between them. Germline assignment: CDR1 SEHNR and CDR2 FQNEAQ (reference sequence). The CDR3 sequence is 13 residues long. The CDR3 bases are TGTGCCAGCAGCTTTACTCAGGGGCAGCCCCAGCATTTT. Amino acid sequence: CASSFTQGQPQHF.

CDR3 protein: CASSARGGSLHF. The CDR3 nucleotides are TGTGCCAGTAGTGCCCGAGGGGGCTCCCTCCACTTT. The chain has TRBV19 and TRBJ1-6; 7 bases fit TRBD1. The V and J ends lost 5 bases and 14 bases, in that order; junction bases with no gene match: 6. CDR3 length: 12 residues. CDR1 is LNHDA, CDR2 SQIVND, per germline (reference sequence). The entire variable domain, with the rest obtained from reference TRBV19 and TRBJ1-6, is as follows: DGGITQSPKYLFRKEGQNVTLSCEQNLNHDAMYWYRQDPGQGLRLIYYSQIVNDFQKGDIAEGYSVSREKKESFPLTVTSAQKNPTAFYLCASSARGGSLHFGNGTRLTVT.

V and J are TRBV6-6 and TRBJ2-7, with no clear D. This CDR3 spans 12 amino acids. The V end was cut by 9 bases, the J end by 2 bases, with 11 bases between. The germline gives CDR1 MNHNY, CDR2 SVGAGI (reference sequence). CDR3 sequence reads: CASSGLTYEQYV. CDR3 in DNA: TGTGCCAGTTCTGGGCTTACCTACGAGCAGTACGTC.

This chain links TRBV28 with TRBJ2-7, with D maybe TRBD2 (7 bases). V lost 4 bases to trimming and J lost 1 base, with 14 bases between them. CDR1 MDHEN and CDR2 SYDVKM come from the germline V gene. The CDR3 consists of 15 residues. In DNA, the CDR3 is TGTGCCAGCAGTTCCGAAGGGGGGGGATCCTACGAGCAGTACTTC. It specifies CASSSEGGGSYEQYF. Variable domain in full (rest from reference TRBV28 and TRBJ2-7): DVKVTQSSRYLVKRTGEKVFLECVQDMDHENMFWYRQDPGLGLRLIYFSYDVKMKEKGDIPEGYSVSREKKERFSLILESASTNQTSMYLCASSSEGGGSYEQYFGPGTRLTVT.

This chain connects TRBV11-2 to TRBJ1-2; D gene unclear. Trimming removed 3 bases from V and 2 bases from J, with 7 bases in between. The germline V gene encodes CDR1 SGHAT and CDR2 FQNNGV. This CDR3 contains 13 residues. DNA of the CDR3: TGTGCCAGCAGCTTTGACGGGAACTATGGCTACACCTTC. Translation: CASSFDGNYGYTF.

This clone appeared once. The V and J genes are TRBV9 and TRBJ2-1; D is ambiguous. The CDR3 has 15 amino acids. Germline CDR1 and CDR2: SGDLS and YYNGEE. The V gene lost 0 bases and the J gene lost 7 bases, with 14 bases spanning the gap. The CDR3 DNA reads as TGTGCCAGCAGCGTAGCTGGCCACATCGGGAATGAGCAGTTCTTC. Translation: CASSVAGHIGNEQFF.

The chain employs TRBV19 and TRBJ2-3; TRBD2 might be the D (7 bases). Germline-derived CDR1 and CDR2 are LNHDA and SQIVND (reference sequence). V lost 0 bases, J lost 2 bases, and 21 bases lay in between. This CDR3 contains 19 residues. In DNA form, the CDR3 reads TGTGCCAGTAGTATAGAGGGGAGTCGGGGGGCGGCCACCACAGATACGCAGTATTTT. Its protein is CASSIEGSRGAATTDTQYF.

In the case of this clone: Within the sample, other DNA sequences also encode this same CDR3. This sequence joins TRBV24-1 and TRBJ2-2, with 14 positions matching TRBD2. The germline V gene encodes CDR1 KGHDR and CDR2 SFDVKD. There are 17 residues in the CDR3. The V segment lost 4 bases and the J segment 4 bases; nucleotides outside the gene matches: 4. CDR3 DNA: TGTGCCACCAGTGACGGGGGACTAGCGGGAGTCACCGGGGAGCTGTTTTTT. It specifies CATSDGGLAGVTGELFF.

V gene TRBV28 combines with J gene TRBJ1-2; D perhaps matches TRBD1 (5 bases). V was shortened by 3 bases and J by 3 bases, with 14 bases between the two germline ends. CDR1 and CDR2 from the germline V gene are MDHEN and SYDVKM. This CDR3 comprises 15 residues. DNA for the CDR3: TGTGCCAGCAGTTTGGGCGGGGCGGGGGACTATGGCTACACCTTC. Translated, it gives CASSLGGAGDYGYTF.

The chain employs TRBV9 and TRBJ2-1; 12 nucleotides align to TRBD2. The CDR3 sequence is 19 residues long. The germline gives CDR1 SGDLS, CDR2 YYNGEE. V was pared by 0 bases and J by 9 bases, with 16 bases of the junction left unmatched. The CDR3 DNA sequence: TGTGCCAGCAGCGTAGGGGCCGGGTATAGGACTAGCGGGATGAGTGAGCAGTTCTTC. Protein sequence: CASSVGAGYRTSGMSEQFF.

V is TRBV2 and J is TRBJ1-1, with TRBD1 identical over 8 bases. This CDR3 contains 18 residues. J lost 3 bases, V lost 8 bases, and 20 bases had no gene match. Germline loops: CDR1 SNHLY, CDR2 FYNNEI. CDR3 nucleotides: TGTGCCAGCCGCCGACGTTGGACAGGGCGGTTAGGAGACACTGAAGCTTTCTTT. Protein product: CASRRRWTGRLGDTEAFF.